What follows is one T cell receptor beta chain and its context. This record comes from a study of blood T cell repertoires in COVID-19. Study at large: Researchers got acute and convalescent COVID-19 samples from the United States, Italy and Spain. PBMCs, B-cell-depleted T cells, or T cells provided the cDNA or gDNA that made up the material.

As originally analysed: Estimated nucleated cell counts came from reference gene primer amplification. Sequencing used immunoSEQ multiplex PCR; TCRdb keeps in-frame clones, though not all of them. That table supplies the V and J calls and clone size; D and trimming were determined from the DNA. The table lists under 150,000 clones, approximately 84% of them singletons, with less than 7% in the top ten. With 5 bases removed from V and 7 bases from J, the gap between germline ends came to 17 bases. The CDR3 loop spans 15 amino acids. The germline V gene has CDR1 MNHEY and CDR2 SVGAGI. The chain joins TRBV6-5 to TRBJ2-2; a weak D match, TRBD1 (5 bases). The sample consisted of PBMCs or T cells enriched from blood (not recorded which). The TCR comes from a man in his forties with acute COVID-19. In DNA, the CDR3 is TGTGCCAGCAGTCCAGTGACAGCTGGCAGCGGGGAGCTGTTTTTT. It is translated as CASSPVTAGSGELFF.